The clone carrying this T cell receptor beta chain was counted between two and nine times. Its specificity is not known. The read finishes 3 residues shy of the CDR3 end, and the germline J gene is used to complete it. The sample originates from a study of T cell clonality in common variable immunodeficiency. The germline CDR1 and CDR2 sequences are MNHEY and SVGEGT. This CDR3 is built from 14 residues. V lost 2 bases to trimming and J lost 6 bases, with 11 bases between them. Points from the study as a whole: Reportedly, TCR beta sequences from common variable immunodeficiency showed fewer deletions and N-nucleotide insertions. Repertoire-complication correlations in CVID were limited by patient heterogeneity.

Libraries were prepared by immunoSEQ multiplex PCR; TCRdb keeps only in-frame clonotypes and omits some of them. The table lists 15,000 to 20,000 clones, with no singletons. Each donor provided roughly 4.5 to 8.5 ml of heparinized whole blood. V usage is TRBV6-2 or TRBV6-3 and J usage is TRBJ1-5, with D perhaps TRBD1 (6 bases). Material for sequencing was peripheral blood mononuclear cells. The receptor was derived from a human donor with common variable immunodeficiency. The CDR3 here is CASSYEGVVQPQHF. CDR3 DNA, as far as it was read: TGTGCCAGCAGTTACGAGGGGGTGGTTCAGCCC.